What follows is one T cell receptor beta chain and its context. The study assigned cohorts using participant-reported clinical history. The data originate from a study of blood T cell repertoires in COVID-19. The overall study: In each case, the material was cDNA or gDNA derived from T cells, B-cell-depleted T cells, or PBMCs.

The CDR3 consists of 14 residues. CDR1 and CDR2 from the germline V gene are WNHNN and SYGVQD (reference sequence). The V end lost 0 bases, the J end lost 6 bases, and 11 bases lay between the germline ends. Some clones are missing from TCRdb's copy, which holds only in-frame ones; the method was immunoSEQ multiplex PCR. Among hundreds of thousands of clones listed, 85% to 90% were seen once. This receptor was identified in a man aged 40-55 years who had recovered from COVID-19. The sample was PBMCs or T cells enriched from blood (not recorded which). V is TRBV10-1 and J is TRBJ1-1; possible D gene TRBD1, 5 bases. The CDR3 region has the DNA TGCGCCAGCAGTGAGTCACCCAAAGGGGCTGAAGCTTTCTTT. Protein product: CASSESPKGAEAFF.